The present TCR beta chain was sequenced within a study of blood T cell repertoires in COVID-19. The CDR3 extends over 15 amino acids. The germline CDR1 and CDR2 sequences are DFQATT and SNEGSKA (reference sequence). V gave up 3 bases and J gave up 0 bases, with 12 bases separating them. Data came from immunoSEQ multiplex PCR; TCRdb stores just in-frame clones and leaves some out. The sample gives 310,000 or so clones, roughly 86% of which show up once; 8% to 9% is in the top ten. The TCR was taken from a woman younger than 35 who had recovered from COVID-19. The gene calls are TRBV20-1 and TRBJ2-1; a weak D match, TRBD2 (6 bases). Material: PBMCs or T cells enriched from blood (not recorded which). CDR3 sequence: CSASSGPISYNEQFF. The DNA of the CDR3 is TGCAGTGCTAGTAGCGGCCCAATCTCCTACAATGAGCAGTTCTTC.